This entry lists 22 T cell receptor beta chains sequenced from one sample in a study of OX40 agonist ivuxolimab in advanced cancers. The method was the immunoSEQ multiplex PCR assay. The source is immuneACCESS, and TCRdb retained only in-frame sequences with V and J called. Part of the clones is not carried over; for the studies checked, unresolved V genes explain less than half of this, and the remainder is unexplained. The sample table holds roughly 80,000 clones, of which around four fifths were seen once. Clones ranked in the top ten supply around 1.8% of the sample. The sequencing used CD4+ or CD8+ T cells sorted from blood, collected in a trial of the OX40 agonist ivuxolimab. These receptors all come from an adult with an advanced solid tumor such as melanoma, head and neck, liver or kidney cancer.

The CDR3 loop is CASSGQVAGNTIYF. The DNA for the CDR3 is TGTGCCAGCAGCGGACAGGTCGCTGGAAACACCATATATTTT. V gene TRBV9 combines with J gene TRBJ1-3; D may be TRBD1 (6 bases). Germline assignment: CDR1 SGDLS and CDR2 YYNGEE. This CDR3 is built from 14 residues. The germline V and J ends were trimmed by 3 bases and 2 bases, with 9 bases remaining between them.

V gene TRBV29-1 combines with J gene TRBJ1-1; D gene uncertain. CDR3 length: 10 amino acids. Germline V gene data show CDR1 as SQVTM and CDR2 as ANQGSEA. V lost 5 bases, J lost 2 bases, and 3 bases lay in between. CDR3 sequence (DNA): TGCAGCGTTAGTAACACTGAAGCTTTCTTT. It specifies CSVSNTEAFF.

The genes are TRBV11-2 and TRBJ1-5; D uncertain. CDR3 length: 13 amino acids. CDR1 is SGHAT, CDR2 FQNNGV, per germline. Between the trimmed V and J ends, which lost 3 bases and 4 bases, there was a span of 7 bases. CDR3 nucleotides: TGTGCCAGCAGCTTGTCATTTAATCAGCCCCAGCATTTT. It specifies CASSLSFNQPQHF.

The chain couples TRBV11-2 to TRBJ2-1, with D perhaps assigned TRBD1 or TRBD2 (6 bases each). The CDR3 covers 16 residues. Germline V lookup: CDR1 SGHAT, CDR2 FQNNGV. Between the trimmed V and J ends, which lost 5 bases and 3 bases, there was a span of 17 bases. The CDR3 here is CASSRSWGAGYNEQFF. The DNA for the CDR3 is TGTGCCAGCAGCCGGTCGTGGGGGGCTGGCTACAATGAGCAGTTCTTC.

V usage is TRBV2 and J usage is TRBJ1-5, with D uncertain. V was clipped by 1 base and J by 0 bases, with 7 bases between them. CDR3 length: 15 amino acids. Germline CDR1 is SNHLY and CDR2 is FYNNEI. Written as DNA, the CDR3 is TGTGCCAGCAGTGAAGATCAAGGTAGCAATCAGCCCCAGCATTTT. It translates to CASSEDQGSNQPQHF.

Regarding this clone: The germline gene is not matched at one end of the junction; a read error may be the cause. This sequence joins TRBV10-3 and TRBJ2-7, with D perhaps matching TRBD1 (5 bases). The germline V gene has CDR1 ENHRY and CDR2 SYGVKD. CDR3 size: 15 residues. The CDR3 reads CAISESGQGIDDQYF. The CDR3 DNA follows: TGTGCCATCAGTGAGTCCGGTCAGGGAATAGACGATCAGTACTTC.

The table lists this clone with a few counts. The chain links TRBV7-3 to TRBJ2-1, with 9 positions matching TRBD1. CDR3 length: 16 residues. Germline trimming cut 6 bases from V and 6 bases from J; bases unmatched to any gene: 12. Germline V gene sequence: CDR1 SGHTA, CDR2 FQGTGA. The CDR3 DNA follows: TGTGCCAGCAGTAGGGCAACGGGACAGGGTACCAATGAGCAGTTCTTC. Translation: CASSRATGQGTNEQFF.

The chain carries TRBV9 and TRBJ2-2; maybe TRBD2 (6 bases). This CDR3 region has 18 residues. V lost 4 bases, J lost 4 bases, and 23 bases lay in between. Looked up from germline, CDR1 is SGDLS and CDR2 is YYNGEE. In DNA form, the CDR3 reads TGTGCCAGCAGCTACGGCTTAGCGCCTAGCGAGGGCACCGGGGAGCTGTTTTTT. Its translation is CASSYGLAPSEGTGELFF. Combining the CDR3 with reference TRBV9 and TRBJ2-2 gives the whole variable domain DSGVTQTPKHLITATGQRVTLRCSPRSGDLSVYWYQQSLDQGLQFLIQYYNGEERAKGNILERFSAQQFPDLHSELNLSSLELGDSALYFCASSYGLAPSEGTGELFFGEGSRLTVL.

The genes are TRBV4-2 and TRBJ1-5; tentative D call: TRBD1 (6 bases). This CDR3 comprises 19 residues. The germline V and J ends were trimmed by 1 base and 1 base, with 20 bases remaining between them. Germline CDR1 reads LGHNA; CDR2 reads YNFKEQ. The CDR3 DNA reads TGTGCCAGCAGCCAAGTGGTGATGGGGGCGAAGAAAAGCAATCAGCCCCAGCATTTT. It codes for CASSQVVMGAKKSNQPQHF.

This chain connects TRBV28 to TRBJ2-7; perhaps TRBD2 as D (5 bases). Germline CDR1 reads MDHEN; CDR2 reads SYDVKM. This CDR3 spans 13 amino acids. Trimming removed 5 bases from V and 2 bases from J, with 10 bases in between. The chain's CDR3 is CASSPTGTYEQYF. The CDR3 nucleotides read TGTGCCAGCAGTCCAACGGGGACCTACGAGCAGTACTTC.

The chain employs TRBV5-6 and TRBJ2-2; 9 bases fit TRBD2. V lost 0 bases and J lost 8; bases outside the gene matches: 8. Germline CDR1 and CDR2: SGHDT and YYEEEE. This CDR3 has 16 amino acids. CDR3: CASSLDSGSTMGELFF. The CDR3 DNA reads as TGTGCCAGCAGCTTGGATAGCGGGAGCACGATGGGGGAGCTGTTTTTT.

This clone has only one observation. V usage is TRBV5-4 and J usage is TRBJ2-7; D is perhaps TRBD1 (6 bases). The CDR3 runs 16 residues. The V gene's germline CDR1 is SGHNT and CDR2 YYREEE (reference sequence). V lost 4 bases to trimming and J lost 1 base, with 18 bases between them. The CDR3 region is CASSLGGHTGSYEQYF. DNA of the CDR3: TGTGCCAGCAGCCTTGGGGGACATACTGGATCCTACGAGCAGTACTTC.

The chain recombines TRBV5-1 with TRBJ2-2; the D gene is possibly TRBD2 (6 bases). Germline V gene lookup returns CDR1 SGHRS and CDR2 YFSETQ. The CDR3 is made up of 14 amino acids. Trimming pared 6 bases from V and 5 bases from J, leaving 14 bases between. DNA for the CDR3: TGCGCCAGCATGTCTAGCGTCTGGACCGGGGAGCTGTTTTTT. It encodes CASMSSVWTGELFF.

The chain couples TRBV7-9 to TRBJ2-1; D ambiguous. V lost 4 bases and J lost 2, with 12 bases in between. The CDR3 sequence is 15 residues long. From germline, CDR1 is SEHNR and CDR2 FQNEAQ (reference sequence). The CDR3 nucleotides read TGTGCCAGCAGCTCGCTCCGCGCGACCTACAATGAGCAGTTCTTC. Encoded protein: CASSSLRATYNEQFF.

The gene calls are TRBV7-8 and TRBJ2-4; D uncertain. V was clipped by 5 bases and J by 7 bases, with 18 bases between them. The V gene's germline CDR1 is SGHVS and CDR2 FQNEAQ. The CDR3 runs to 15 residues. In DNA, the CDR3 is TGTGCCAGCAGCAAAAACCCGGGTCTTGAGAACATTCAGTACTTC. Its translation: CASSKNPGLENIQYF.

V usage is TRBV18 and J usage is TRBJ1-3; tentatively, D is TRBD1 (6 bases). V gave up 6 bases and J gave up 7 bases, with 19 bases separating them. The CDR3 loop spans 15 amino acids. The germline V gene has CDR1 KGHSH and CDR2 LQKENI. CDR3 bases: TGTGCCAGCTCCTCCCTAACAGGGCCCAGGAACACCATATATTTT. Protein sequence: CASSSLTGPRNTIYF. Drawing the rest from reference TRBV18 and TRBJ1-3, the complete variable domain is NAGVMQNPRHLVRRRGQEARLRCSPMKGHSHVYWYRQLPEEGLKFMVYLQKENIIDESGMPKERFSAEFPKEGPSILRIQQVVRGDSAAYFCASSSLTGPRNTIYFGEGSWLTVV.

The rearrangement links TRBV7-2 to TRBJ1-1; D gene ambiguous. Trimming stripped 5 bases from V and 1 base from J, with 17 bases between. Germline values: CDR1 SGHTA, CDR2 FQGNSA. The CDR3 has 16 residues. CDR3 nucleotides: TGTGCCAGCAGCCCCGGGAGGGTGGTATGGAACACTGAAGCTTTCTTT. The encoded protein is CASSPGRVVWNTEAFF. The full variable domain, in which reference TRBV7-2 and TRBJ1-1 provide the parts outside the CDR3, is GAGVSQSPSNKVTEKGKDVELRCDPISGHTALYWYRQSLGQGLEFLIYFQGNSAPDKSGLPSDRFSAERTGGSVSTLTIQRTQQEDSAVYLCASSPGRVVWNTEAFFGQGTRLTVV.

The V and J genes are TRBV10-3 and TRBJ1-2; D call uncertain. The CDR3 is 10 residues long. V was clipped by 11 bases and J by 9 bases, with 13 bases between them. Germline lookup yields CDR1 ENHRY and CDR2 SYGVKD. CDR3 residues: CAVGSVSYTF. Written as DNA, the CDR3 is TGTGCCGTAGGGTCCGTTAGCTACACCTTC.

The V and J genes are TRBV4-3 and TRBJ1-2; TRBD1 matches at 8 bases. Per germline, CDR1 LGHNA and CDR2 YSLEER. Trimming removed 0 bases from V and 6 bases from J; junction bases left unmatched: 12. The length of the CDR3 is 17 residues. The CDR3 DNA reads TGCGCCAGCAGCCAAGATCTGGGCCAGGGGGCATCGAATGGCTACACCTTC. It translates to CASSQDLGQGASNGYTF.

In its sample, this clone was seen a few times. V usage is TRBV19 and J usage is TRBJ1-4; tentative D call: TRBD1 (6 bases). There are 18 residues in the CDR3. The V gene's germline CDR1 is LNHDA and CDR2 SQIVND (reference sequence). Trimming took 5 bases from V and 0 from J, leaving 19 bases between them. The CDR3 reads CASSLRGLLVATNEKLFF. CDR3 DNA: TGTGCCAGTAGTCTCCGGGGGCTACTCGTAGCAACTAATGAAAAACTGTTTTTT.

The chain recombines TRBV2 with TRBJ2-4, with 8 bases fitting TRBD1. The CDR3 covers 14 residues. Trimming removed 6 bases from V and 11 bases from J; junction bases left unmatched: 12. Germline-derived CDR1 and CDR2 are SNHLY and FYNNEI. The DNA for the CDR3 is TGTGCCAGCAGGGACACAGGGGGGATGAGGGTTCAGTACTTC. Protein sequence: CASRDTGGMRVQYF. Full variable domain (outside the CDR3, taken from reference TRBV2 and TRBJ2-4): EPEVTQTPSHQVTQMGQEVILRCVPISNHLYFYWYRQILGQKVEFLVSFYNNEISEKSEIFDDQFSVERPDGSNFTLKIRSTKLEDSAMYFCASRDTGGMRVQYFGAGTRLSVL.

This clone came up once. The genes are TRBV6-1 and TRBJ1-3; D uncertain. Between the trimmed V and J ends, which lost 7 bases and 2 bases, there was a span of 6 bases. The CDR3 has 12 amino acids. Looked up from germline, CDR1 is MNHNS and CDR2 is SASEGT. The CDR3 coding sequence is TGTGCCAGCACCGCGACTGGAAACACCATATATTTT. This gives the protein CASTATGNTIYF.